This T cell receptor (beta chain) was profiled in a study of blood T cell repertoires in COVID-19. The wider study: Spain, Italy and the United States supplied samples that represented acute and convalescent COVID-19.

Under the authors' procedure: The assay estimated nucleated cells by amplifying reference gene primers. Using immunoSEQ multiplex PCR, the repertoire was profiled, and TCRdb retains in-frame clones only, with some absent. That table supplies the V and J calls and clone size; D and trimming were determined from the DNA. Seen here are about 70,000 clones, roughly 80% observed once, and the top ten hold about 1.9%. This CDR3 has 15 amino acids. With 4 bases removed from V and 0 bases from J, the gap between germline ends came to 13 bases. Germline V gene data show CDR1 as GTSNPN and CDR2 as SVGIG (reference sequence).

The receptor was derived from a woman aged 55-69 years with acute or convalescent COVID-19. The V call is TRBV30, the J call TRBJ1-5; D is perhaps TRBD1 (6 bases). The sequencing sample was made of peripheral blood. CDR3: CAWKRDTHSNQPQHF. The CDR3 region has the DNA TGTGCCTGGAAAAGGGACACACATAGCAATCAGCCCCAGCATTTT.